The rows below give T cell receptor beta chains drawn from one sample of a study of blood T cell repertoires in COVID-19. The method was immunoSEQ multiplex PCR; TCRdb's version includes in-frame clones alone and lacks a portion of them. This table holds approximately 89,000 clones, more than 80% found once. The sequenced sample was peripheral blood. The receptor source for this set is a human donor in a cohort sampled during active COVID-19. Both conserved end residues are part of each CDR3. D genes are given only for firm matches. Clone size appears in some rows only: once, few, many, or a class for an expanded clone.

CDR3 protein: CASSGTGQPNTEAFF; CDR3 DNA: TGTGCCAGCAGCGGGACGGGACAGCCGAACACTGAAGCTTTCTTT; V gene: TRBV5-6; clone size: few; D gene: TRBD1; J gene: TRBJ1-1
CDR3 protein: CASSLQRENTEAFF; CDR3 DNA: TGCGCCAGCAGCTTGCAGAGGGAGAACACTGAAGCTTTCTTT; V gene: TRBV5-1; clone size: -; D gene: -; J gene: TRBJ1-1
CDR3 protein: CAWSKGAAGNTIYF; CDR3 DNA: TGTGCCTGGTCGAAGGGGGCGGCTGGAAACACCATATATTTT; V gene: TRBV30; clone size: few; D gene: TRBD1; J gene: TRBJ1-3
CDR3 protein: CASSGPGTGNQPQHF; CDR3 DNA: TGTGCCAGCAGTGGGCCCGGGACAGGGAATCAGCCCCAGCATTTT; V gene: TRBV2; clone size: once; D gene: TRBD1; J gene: TRBJ1-5
CDR3 protein: CASSLEGQSGNEQFF; CDR3 DNA: TGCGCCAGCAGCTTGGAGGGCCAATCGGGAAATGAGCAGTTCTTC; V gene: TRBV5-1; clone size: -; D gene: -; J gene: TRBJ2-1
CDR3 protein: CASSPTGLLSYEQYF; CDR3 DNA: TGTGCCAGCAGCCCGACAGGGCTCTTAAGCTACGAGCAGTACTTC; V gene: TRBV2; clone size: few; D gene: TRBD1; J gene: TRBJ2-7
CDR3 protein: CASSTPGGWETQYF; CDR3 DNA: TGTGCCAGCAGCACTCCCGGGGGGTGGGAGACCCAGTACTTC; V gene: TRBV21-1; clone size: -; D gene: -; J gene: TRBJ2-5
CDR3 protein: CAIREIASSYEQYF; CDR3 DNA: TGTGCCATCAGGGAGATAGCTAGCTCCTACGAGCAGTACTTC; V gene: TRBV10-3; clone size: -; D gene: -; J gene: TRBJ2-7
CDR3 protein: CASSYSGGNQPQHF; CDR3 DNA: TGTGCCAGCAGTTATTCGGGGGGCAATCAGCCCCAGCATTTT; V gene: TRBV6-2/TRBV6-3; clone size: -; D gene: -; J gene: TRBJ1-5
CDR3 protein: CASRRGQTSYEQYF; CDR3 DNA: TGTGCCAGCAGGAGGGGACAGACATCCTACGAGCAGTACTTC; V gene: TRBV6-5; clone size: -; D gene: TRBD1; J gene: TRBJ2-7
CDR3 protein: CASIQIGSYNSPLHF; CDR3 DNA: TGTGCCAGCATCCAGATCGGGTCCTATAATTCACCCCTCCACTTT; V gene: TRBV6-5; clone size: -; D gene: -; J gene: TRBJ1-6
CDR3 protein: CASNVGGTEAFF; CDR3 DNA: TGTGCCAGCAACGTCGGAGGGACTGAAGCTTTCTTT; V gene: TRBV3-1/TRBV3-2; clone size: -; D gene: -; J gene: TRBJ1-1
CDR3 protein: CASNLGRGEQYF; CDR3 DNA: TGTGCCAGCAACCTGGGGAGGGGCGAGCAGTACTTC; V gene: TRBV13; clone size: -; D gene: TRBD2; J gene: TRBJ2-7
CDR3 protein: CASSLSAYSGGSSYNEQFF; CDR3 DNA: TGTGCCAGCAGCTTAAGTGCTTATAGCGGGGGGAGCTCCTACAATGAGCAGTTCTTC; V gene: TRBV11-2; clone size: -; D gene: TRBD2; J gene: TRBJ2-1
CDR3 protein: CASSLGQGGSPLHF; CDR3 DNA: TGTGCCAGCAGCCTTGGACAGGGGGGATCACCCCTCCACTTT; V gene: TRBV3-1/TRBV3-2; clone size: few; D gene: TRBD1; J gene: TRBJ1-6
CDR3 protein: CASSPFRGYRGAQYF; CDR3 DNA: TGTGCCAGCAGTCCCTTCCGGGGCTACCGCGGGGCCCAGTACTTC; V gene: TRBV28; clone size: -; D gene: -; J gene: TRBJ2-5
CDR3 protein: CASSLESGAGYTF; CDR3 DNA: TGCGCCAGCAGCTTGGAATCAGGGGCGGGCTACACCTTC; V gene: TRBV5-1; clone size: -; D gene: -; J gene: TRBJ1-2
CDR3 protein: CASSLGGLGNQPQHF; CDR3 DNA: TGTGCCAGCAGCTTGGGAGGTCTCGGTAATCAGCCCCAGCATTTT; V gene: TRBV5-6; clone size: -; D gene: -; J gene: TRBJ1-5
CDR3 protein: CATRLAGGAGDRNTQYF; CDR3 DNA: TGTGCCACCCGACTAGCGGGGGGCGCTGGAGACAGAAATACGCAGTATTTT; V gene: TRBV10-3; clone size: -; D gene: TRBD2; J gene: TRBJ2-3
CDR3 protein: CASSARTGDTDTQYF; CDR3 DNA: TGTGCCAGCAGCGCGAGGACAGGGGACACAGATACGCAGTATTTT; V gene: TRBV9; clone size: -; D gene: TRBD1; J gene: TRBJ2-3
CDR3 protein: CASSYGTGDPYGYTF; CDR3 DNA: TGTGCCAGCAGTTACGGGACAGGGGATCCCTATGGCTACACCTTC; V gene: TRBV6-2/TRBV6-3; clone size: few; D gene: TRBD1; J gene: TRBJ1-2
CDR3 protein: CASSQGGGGDTQYF; CDR3 DNA: TGTGCCAGCAGCCAAGGGGGAGGGGGAGATACGCAGTATTTT; V gene: TRBV4-2; clone size: -; D gene: -; J gene: TRBJ2-3
CDR3 protein: CASSFQGPSYNEQFF; CDR3 DNA: TGTGCCAGCAGTTTTCAGGGGCCCTCCTACAATGAGCAGTTCTTC; V gene: TRBV27; clone size: -; D gene: -; J gene: TRBJ2-1
CDR3 protein: CASSLGTVGTQYF; CDR3 DNA: TGTGCCAGCAGCTTGGGGACTGTAGGGACCCAGTACTTC; V gene: TRBV7-8; clone size: -; D gene: -; J gene: TRBJ2-5
CDR3 protein: CASGGGLANEKLFF; CDR3 DNA: TGTGCCAGCGGGGGGGGGCTAGCTAATGAAAAACTGTTTTTT; V gene: TRBV6-5; clone size: few; D gene: -; J gene: TRBJ1-4
CDR3 protein: CASSYSSPGTDTQYF; CDR3 DNA: TGTGCCAGCAGTTACTCGTCCCCGGGCACAGATACGCAGTATTTT; V gene: TRBV6-2/TRBV6-3; clone size: -; D gene: -; J gene: TRBJ2-3
CDR3 protein: CATSTGNTEAFF; CDR3 DNA: TGTGCCACCTCGACGGGGAACACTGAAGCTTTCTTT; V gene: TRBV2; clone size: many; D gene: -; J gene: TRBJ1-1
CDR3 protein: CASSVGGTGTTNEKLFF; CDR3 DNA: TGTGCCAGCAGCGTAGGGGGGACAGGCACAACTAATGAAAAACTGTTTTTT; V gene: TRBV9; clone size: few; D gene: TRBD1; J gene: TRBJ1-4
CDR3 protein: CASSFHGYNEQFF; CDR3 DNA: TGTGCCAGCAGTTTTCACGGCTACAATGAGCAGTTCTTC; V gene: TRBV27; clone size: -; D gene: -; J gene: TRBJ2-1
CDR3 protein: CASSLETGVGEKLFF; CDR3 DNA: TGCGCCAGCAGCTTGGAGACAGGGGTCGGGGAAAAACTGTTTTTT; V gene: TRBV5-1; clone size: -; D gene: TRBD1; J gene: TRBJ1-4
CDR3 protein: CASIPDRYSGNTIYF; CDR3 DNA: TGTGCCAGCATCCCCGACAGATACTCTGGAAACACCATATATTTT; V gene: TRBV6-5; clone size: -; D gene: -; J gene: TRBJ1-3
CDR3 protein: CASRPPTGFYGYTF; CDR3 DNA: TGTGCCAGCAGACCCCCGACAGGGTTCTATGGCTACACCTTC; V gene: TRBV28; clone size: -; D gene: TRBD1; J gene: TRBJ1-2
CDR3 protein: CATLSGTGADGKLFF; CDR3 DNA: TGTGCCACCCTAAGTGGGACAGGGGCGGACGGAAAACTGTTTTTT; V gene: TRBV10-3; clone size: few; D gene: TRBD1; J gene: TRBJ1-4
CDR3 protein: CASSSSGYGYTF; CDR3 DNA: TGTGCCAGCAGTTCTAGTGGGTATGGCTACACCTTC; V gene: TRBV27; clone size: -; D gene: -; J gene: TRBJ1-2
CDR3 protein: CASTSYNEQFF; CDR3 DNA: TGTGCCAGCACCAGTTACAATGAGCAGTTCTTC; V gene: TRBV12-3/TRBV12-4; clone size: few; D gene: -; J gene: TRBJ2-1
CDR3 protein: CASRRTAVEQFF; CDR3 DNA: TGTGCCAGCAGGCGGACAGCAGTCGAGCAGTTCTTC; V gene: TRBV28; clone size: -; D gene: -; J gene: TRBJ2-1
CDR3 protein: CASSPRGGREKLFF; CDR3 DNA: TGTGCCAGCAGCCCGCGGGGGGGGAGAGAAAAACTGTTTTTT; V gene: TRBV5-6; clone size: -; D gene: -; J gene: TRBJ1-4
CDR3 protein: CASTATGDGTGELFF; CDR3 DNA: TGTGCCAGCACCGCCACAGGGGATGGGACCGGGGAGCTGTTTTTT; V gene: TRBV5-4; clone size: -; D gene: TRBD1; J gene: TRBJ2-2